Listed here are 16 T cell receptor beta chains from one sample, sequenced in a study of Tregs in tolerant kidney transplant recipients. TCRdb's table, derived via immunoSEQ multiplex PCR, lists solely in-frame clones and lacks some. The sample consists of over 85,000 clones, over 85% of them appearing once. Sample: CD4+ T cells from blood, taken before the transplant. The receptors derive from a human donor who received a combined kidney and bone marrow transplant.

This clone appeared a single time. DNA for the CDR3: TGTGCCAGCAGCTTAGCGGGGGGGATCGGCTACACCTTC. Translating it yields CASSLAGGIGYTF. This chain joins TRBV7-6 and TRBJ1-2; a weak D match, TRBD1 (5 bases). The CDR3 consists of 13 residues. Looked up from germline, CDR1 is SGHVS and CDR2 is FNYEAQ. V dropped 0 bases and J dropped 8 bases, with 10 bases sitting between them.

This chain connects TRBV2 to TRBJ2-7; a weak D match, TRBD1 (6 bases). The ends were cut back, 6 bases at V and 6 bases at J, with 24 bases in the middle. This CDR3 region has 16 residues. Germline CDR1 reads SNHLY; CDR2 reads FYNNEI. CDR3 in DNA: TGTGCCAGCAGCCCAAACCGACAGGACTTGCGACTCGAGCAGTACTTC. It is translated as CASSPNRQDLRLEQYF.

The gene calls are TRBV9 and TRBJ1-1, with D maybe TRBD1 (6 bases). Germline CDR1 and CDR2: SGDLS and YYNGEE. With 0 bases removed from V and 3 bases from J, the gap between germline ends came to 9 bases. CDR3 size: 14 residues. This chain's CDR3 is CASSVARGDTEAFF. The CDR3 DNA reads TGTGCCAGCAGCGTAGCCAGGGGAGACACTGAAGCTTTCTTT.

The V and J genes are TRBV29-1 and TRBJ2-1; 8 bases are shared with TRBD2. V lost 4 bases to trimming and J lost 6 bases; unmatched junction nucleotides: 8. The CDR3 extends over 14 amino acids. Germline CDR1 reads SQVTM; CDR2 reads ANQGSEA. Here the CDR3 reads CSVVGGRTANEQFF. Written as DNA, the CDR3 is TGCAGCGTTGTAGGCGGGAGGACCGCCAATGAGCAGTTCTTC.

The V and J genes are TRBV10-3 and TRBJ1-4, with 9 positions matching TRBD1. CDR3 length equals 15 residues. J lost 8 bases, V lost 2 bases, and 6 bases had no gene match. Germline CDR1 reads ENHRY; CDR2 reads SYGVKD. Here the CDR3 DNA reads TGTGCCATCAGTGAGGGGAACAGGGGGCACGAAAAACTGTTTTTT. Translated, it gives CAISEGNRGHEKLFF.

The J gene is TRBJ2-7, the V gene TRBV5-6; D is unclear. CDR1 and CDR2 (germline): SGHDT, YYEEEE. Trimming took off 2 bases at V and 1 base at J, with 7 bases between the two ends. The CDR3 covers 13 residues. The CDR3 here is CASSLERSYEQYF. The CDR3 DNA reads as TGTGCCAGCAGCTTAGAACGGTCCTACGAGCAGTACTTC. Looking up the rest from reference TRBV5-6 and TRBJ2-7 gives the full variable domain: DAGVTQSPTHLIKTRGQQVTLRCSPKSGHDTVSWYQQALGQGPQFIFQYYEEEERQRGNFPDRFSGHQFPNYSSELNVNALLLGDSALYLCASSLERSYEQYFGPGTRLTVT.

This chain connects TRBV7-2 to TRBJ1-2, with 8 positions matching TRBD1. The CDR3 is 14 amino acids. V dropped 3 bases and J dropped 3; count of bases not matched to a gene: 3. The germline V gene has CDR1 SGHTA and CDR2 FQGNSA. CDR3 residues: CASSLPGQDYGYTF. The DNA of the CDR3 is TGTGCCAGCAGCTTGCCGGGACAGGACTATGGCTACACCTTC.

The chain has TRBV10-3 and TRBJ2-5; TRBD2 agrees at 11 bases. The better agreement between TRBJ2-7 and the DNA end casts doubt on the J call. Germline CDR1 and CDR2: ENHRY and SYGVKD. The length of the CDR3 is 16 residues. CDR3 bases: TGTGCCATCAGACCCGTAGCTAGCGGGAGGAGAGACGAGCAGTACTTC. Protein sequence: CAIRPVASGRRDEQYF.

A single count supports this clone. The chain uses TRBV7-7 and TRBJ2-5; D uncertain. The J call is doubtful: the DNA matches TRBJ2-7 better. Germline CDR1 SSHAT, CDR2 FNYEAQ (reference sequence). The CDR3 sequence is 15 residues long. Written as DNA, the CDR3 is TGTGCCAGCAGCTTGAAGGCAGGTATAACCTACGAGCAGTACTTC. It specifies CASSLKAGITYEQYF.

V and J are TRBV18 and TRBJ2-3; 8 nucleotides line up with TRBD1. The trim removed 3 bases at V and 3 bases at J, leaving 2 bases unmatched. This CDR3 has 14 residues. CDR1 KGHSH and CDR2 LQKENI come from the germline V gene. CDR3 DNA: TGTGCCAGCTCACCGGACAGGGAGACAGATACGCAGTATTTT. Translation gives CASSPDRETDTQYF.

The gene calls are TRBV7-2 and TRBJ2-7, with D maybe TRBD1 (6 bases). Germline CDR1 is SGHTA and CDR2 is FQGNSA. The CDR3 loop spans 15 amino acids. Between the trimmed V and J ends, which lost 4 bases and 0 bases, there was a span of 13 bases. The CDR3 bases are TGTGCCAGCAGCTACAGGGTTTCTGACTCCTACGAGCAGTACTTC. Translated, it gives CASSYRVSDSYEQYF. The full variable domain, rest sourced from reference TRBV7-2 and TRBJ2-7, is GAGVSQSPSNKVTEKGKDVELRCDPISGHTALYWYRQSLGQGLEFLIYFQGNSAPDKSGLPSDRFSAERTGGSVSTLTIQRTQQEDSAVYLCASSYRVSDSYEQYFGPGTRLTVT.

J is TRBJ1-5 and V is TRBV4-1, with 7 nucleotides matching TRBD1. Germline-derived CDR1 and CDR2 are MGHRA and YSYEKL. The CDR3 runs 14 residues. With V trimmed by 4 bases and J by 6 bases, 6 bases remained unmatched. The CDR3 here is CASSLTGRSQPQHF. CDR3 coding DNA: TGCGCCAGCAGCCTGACAGGGAGGAGTCAGCCCCAGCATTTT.

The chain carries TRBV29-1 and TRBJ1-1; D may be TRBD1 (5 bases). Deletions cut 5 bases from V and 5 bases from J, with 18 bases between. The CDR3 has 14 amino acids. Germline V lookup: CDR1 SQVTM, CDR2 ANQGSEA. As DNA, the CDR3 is TGCAGCGTTAACGTGTTACGGGGGGAGACTGAAGCTTTCTTT. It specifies CSVNVLRGETEAFF.

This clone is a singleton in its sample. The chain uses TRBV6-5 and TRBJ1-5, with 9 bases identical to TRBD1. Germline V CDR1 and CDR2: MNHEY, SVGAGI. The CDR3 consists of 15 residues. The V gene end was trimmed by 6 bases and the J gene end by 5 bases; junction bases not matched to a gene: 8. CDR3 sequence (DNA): TGTGCCAGCAGGTCCGGGACAGGGTGGTATCAGCCCCAGCATTTT. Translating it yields CASRSGTGWYQPQHF.

For the CDR3, the DNA is TGTGCCAGCAGCAAAGGTCGACTAGTCTTCTACAATGAGCAGTTCTTC. Translation gives CASSKGRLVFYNEQFF. The rearrangement links TRBV21-1 to TRBJ2-1; the D segment call TRBD2 is taken from the table without a DNA check. TRBV21-1 is an annotated pseudogene. The CDR3 sequence is 16 residues long.

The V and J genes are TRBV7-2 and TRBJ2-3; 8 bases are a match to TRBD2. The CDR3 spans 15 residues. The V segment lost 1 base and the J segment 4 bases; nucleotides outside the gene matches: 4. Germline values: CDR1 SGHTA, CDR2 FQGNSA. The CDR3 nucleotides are TGTGCCAGCAGCTTAGTTGCGGGGGGATCAGATACGCAGTATTTT. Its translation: CASSLVAGGSDTQYF.